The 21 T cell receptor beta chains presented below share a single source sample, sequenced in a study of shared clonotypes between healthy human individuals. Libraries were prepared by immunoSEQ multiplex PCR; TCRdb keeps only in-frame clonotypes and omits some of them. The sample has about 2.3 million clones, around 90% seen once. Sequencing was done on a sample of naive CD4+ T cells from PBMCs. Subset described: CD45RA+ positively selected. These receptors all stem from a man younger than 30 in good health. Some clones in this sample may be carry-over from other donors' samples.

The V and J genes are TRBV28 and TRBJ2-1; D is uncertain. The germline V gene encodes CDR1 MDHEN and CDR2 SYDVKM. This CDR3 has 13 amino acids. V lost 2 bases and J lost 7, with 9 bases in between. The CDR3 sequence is CASSLDRLNEQFF. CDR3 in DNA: TGTGCCAGCAGTTTAGACCGTTTGAATGAGCAGTTCTTC.

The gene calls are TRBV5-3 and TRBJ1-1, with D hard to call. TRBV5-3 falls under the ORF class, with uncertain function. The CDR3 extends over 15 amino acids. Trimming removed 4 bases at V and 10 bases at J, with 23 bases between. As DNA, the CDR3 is TGTGCCAGAAGCCCACCACCTAAGACCGCAGCGGTAGCTTTCTTT. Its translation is CARSPPPKTAAVAFF.

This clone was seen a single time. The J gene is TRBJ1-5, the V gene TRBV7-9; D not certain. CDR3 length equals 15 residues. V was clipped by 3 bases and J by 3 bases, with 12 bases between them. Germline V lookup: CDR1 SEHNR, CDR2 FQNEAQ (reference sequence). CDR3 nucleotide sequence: TGTGCCAGCAGCTTGGATGGAGGGAACAATCAGCCCCAGCATTTT. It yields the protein CASSLDGGNNQPQHF.

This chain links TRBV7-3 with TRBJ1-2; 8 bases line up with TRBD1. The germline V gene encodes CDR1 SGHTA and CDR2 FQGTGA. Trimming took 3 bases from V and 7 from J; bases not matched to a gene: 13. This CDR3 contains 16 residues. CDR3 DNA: TGTGCCAGCAGCTTTTTACCCCTGGACAGGGCCTTTGGCTACACCTTC. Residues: CASSFLPLDRAFGYTF.

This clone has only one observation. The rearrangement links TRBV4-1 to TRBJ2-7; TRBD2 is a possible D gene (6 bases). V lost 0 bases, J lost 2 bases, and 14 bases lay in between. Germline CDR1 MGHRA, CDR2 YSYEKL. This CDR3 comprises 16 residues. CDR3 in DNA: TGCGCCAGCAGCCAAGATTTGTCTAGCGCAGCCTACGAGCAGTACTTC. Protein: CASSQDLSSAAYEQYF.

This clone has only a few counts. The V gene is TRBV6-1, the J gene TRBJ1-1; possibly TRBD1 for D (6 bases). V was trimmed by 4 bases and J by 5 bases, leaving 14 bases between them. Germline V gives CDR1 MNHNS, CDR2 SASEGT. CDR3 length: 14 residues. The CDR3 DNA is TGTGCCAGCAGTGGACTGGGGGCGGTGACTGAAGCTTTCTTT. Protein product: CASSGLGAVTEAFF.

CDR3 nucleotides: TGTGCCAGCAGTTACTCTGAATCCTCTGGGGCCAACGTCCTGACTTTC. As protein: CASSYSESSGANVLTF. The gene calls are TRBV6-5 and TRBJ2-6; D remains unclear. Germline V lookup: CDR1 MNHEY, CDR2 SVGAGI. The length of the CDR3 is 16 residues. The germline V and J ends were trimmed by 0 bases and 0 bases, with 6 bases remaining between them.

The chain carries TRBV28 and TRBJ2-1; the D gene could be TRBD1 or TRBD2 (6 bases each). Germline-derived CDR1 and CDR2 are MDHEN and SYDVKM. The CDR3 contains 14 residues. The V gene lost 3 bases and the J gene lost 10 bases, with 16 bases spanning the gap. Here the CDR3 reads CASSFSQDGGEQFF. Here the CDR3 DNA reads TGTGCCAGCAGTTTCAGCCAAGACGGGGGCGAGCAGTTCTTC.

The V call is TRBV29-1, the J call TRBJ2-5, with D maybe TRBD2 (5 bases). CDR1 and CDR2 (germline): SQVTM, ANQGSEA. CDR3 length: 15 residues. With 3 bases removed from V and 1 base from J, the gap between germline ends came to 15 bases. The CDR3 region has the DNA TGCAGCGTTGAGCGTGTATTACTAGTCCAAGAGACCCAGTACTTC. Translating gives CSVERVLLVQETQYF.

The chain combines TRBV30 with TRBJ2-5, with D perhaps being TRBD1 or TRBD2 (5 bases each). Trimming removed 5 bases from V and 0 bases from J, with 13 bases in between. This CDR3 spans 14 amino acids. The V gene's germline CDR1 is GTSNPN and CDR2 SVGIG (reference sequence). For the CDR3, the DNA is TGTGCCTGGGCAGCGGTCAGGGACCAAGAGACCCAGTACTTC. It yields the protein CAWAAVRDQETQYF.

CDR3 loop: CASSLGAGLGNQPQHF. CDR3 coding DNA: TGTGCCAGCAGCTTGGGGGCGGGGTTGGGGAATCAGCCCCAGCATTTT. V is TRBV5-8 and J is TRBJ1-5; no firm D call. The germline V and J ends were trimmed by 0 bases and 4 bases, with 14 bases remaining between them. The CDR3 consists of 16 residues. Germline CDR1 and CDR2: SGHTS and YDEGEE.

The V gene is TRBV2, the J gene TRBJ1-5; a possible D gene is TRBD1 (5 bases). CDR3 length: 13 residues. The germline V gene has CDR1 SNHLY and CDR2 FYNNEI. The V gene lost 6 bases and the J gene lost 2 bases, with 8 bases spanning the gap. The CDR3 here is CASRGPGNQPQHF. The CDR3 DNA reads TGTGCCAGCAGGGGGCCCGGCAATCAGCCCCAGCATTTT.

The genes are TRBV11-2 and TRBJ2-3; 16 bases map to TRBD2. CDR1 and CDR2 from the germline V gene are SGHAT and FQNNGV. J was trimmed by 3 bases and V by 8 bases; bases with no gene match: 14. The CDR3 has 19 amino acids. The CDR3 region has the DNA TGTGCCAGCTCCACTCCGGGACTAGCGGGAGGGCCTGGGACAGATACGCAGTATTTT. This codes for CASSTPGLAGGPGTDTQYF.

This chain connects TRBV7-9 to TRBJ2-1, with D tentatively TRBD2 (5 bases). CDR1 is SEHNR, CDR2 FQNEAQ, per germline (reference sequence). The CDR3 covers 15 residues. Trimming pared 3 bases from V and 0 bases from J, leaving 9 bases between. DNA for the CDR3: TGTGCCAGCAGCTTTTCTAGCCCCTCCTACAATGAGCAGTTCTTC. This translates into CASSFSSPSYNEQFF.

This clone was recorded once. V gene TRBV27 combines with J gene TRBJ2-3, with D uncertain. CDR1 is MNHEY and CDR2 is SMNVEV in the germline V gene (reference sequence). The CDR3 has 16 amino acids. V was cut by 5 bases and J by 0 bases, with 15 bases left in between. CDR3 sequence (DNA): TGTGCCAGCAGTCTACGCCGGATATCTAGCACAGATACGCAGTATTTT. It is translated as CASSLRRISSTDTQYF.

CDR3 protein: CASTVSVNTGELFF. The CDR3, as DNA: TGTGCCAGCACCGTTTCAGTAAACACCGGGGAGCTGTTTTTT. The rearrangement joins TRBV28 to TRBJ2-2; D gene ambiguous. V gave up 7 bases and J gave up 2 bases, with 11 bases separating them. CDR1 MDHEN and CDR2 SYDVKM come from the germline V gene. The CDR3 runs to 14 residues. Full variable domain (outside the CDR3, taken from reference TRBV28 and TRBJ2-2): DVKVTQSSRYLVKRTGEKVFLECVQDMDHENMFWYRQDPGLGLRLIYFSYDVKMKEKGDIPEGYSVSREKKERFSLILESASTNQTSMYLCASTVSVNTGELFFGEGSRLTVL.

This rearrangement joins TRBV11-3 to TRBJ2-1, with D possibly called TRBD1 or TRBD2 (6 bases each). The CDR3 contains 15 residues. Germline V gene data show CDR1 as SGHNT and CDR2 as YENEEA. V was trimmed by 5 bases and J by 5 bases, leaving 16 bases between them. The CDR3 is CASSLVLGGHNEQFF. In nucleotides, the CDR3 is TGTGCCAGCAGCCTAGTTCTCGGGGGCCACAATGAGCAGTTCTTC.

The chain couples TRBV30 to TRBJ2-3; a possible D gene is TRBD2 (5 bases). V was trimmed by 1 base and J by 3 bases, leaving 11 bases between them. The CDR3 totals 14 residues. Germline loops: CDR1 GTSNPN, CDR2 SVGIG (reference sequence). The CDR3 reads CAWSESSATDTQYF. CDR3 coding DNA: TGTGCCTGGAGTGAGAGTAGCGCAACAGATACGCAGTATTTT.

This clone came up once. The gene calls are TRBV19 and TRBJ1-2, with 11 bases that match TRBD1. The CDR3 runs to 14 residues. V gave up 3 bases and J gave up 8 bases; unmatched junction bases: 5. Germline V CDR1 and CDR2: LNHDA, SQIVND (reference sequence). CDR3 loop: CASSIGTGGVGYTF. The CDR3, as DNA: TGTGCCAGTAGTATCGGGACAGGGGGAGTCGGCTACACCTTC.

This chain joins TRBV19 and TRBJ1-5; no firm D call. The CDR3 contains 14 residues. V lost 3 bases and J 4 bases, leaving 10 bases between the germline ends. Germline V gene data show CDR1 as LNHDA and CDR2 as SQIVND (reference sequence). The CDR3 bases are TGTGCCAGTAGTATCGCCGGGAAAAATCAGCCCCAGCATTTT. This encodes CASSIAGKNQPQHF.

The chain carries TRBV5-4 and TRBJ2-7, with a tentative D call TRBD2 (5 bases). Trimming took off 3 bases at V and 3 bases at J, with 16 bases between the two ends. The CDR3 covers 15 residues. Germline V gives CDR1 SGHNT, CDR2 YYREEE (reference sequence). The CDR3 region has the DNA TGTGCCAGCAGCTCGGACCCCGGGAAAGGCTACGAGCAGTACTTC. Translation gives CASSSDPGKGYEQYF.